The rows below give T cell receptor beta chains drawn from one sample of a study of beta chain features in type 1 diabetes. The repertoire was sequenced with immunoSEQ multiplex PCR; TCRdb's copy has only in-frame clones and lacks some. This sample has about 340,000 clones; approximately 12% occur once, and the top ten carry about 0.016%. Sample: naive CD4+ T cells from blood. Source of these receptors: a woman aged 18-29 years with type 1 diabetes. CDR3s include the opening cysteine and the closing phenylalanine or tryptophan. D genes are given only for firm matches. The size field is filled for only some rows; it gives once, few, many or a size class.

D gene	V gene	J gene	clone size	CDR3 DNA	CDR3 protein
NA	TRBV27	TRBJ2-2	few	TGTGCCAGCAGTTTAAGGCGGCCCGGACTACTGACGAACACCGGGGAGCTGTTTTTT	CASSLRRPGLLTNTGELFF
NA	TRBV11-3	TRBJ2-7	NA	TGTGCCAGCAGCTTAGGTCCGGCGGGGGCGAAGGAGCAGTACTTC	CASSLGPAGAKEQYF
TRBD1	TRBV28	TRBJ2-1	few	TGTGCCAGCAGTTTGACAGGGAGCCCCTACAATGAGCAGTTCTTC	CASSLTGSPYNEQFF
TRBD2	TRBV5-4	TRBJ2-5	few	TGTGCCAGCAGCTTGGGGACTAGCCCAGGAGAGACCCAGTACTTC	CASSLGTSPGETQYF
NA	TRBV30	TRBJ2-2	few	TGTGCCTGGAGTTCAACACCGAACACCGGGGAGCTGTTTTTT	CAWSSTPNTGELFF
NA	TRBV10-3	TRBJ1-1	NA	TGTGCCGCAAGCCTGGACAGCAACACTGAAGCTTTCTTT	CAASLDSNTEAFF
TRBD1	TRBV9	TRBJ2-7	NA	TGTGCCAGCAGCGTAGCCACAGGGGGAGCCTACGAGCAGTACTTC	CASSVATGGAYEQYF
TRBD2	TRBV25-1	TRBJ2-7	NA	TGTGCCAGCAGTGAATCCCGGGGGGTAGCCTACGAGCAGTACTTC	CASSESRGVAYEQYF
NA	TRBV5-1	TRBJ2-1	few	TGCGCCAGCAGCTTGGGGGAGTCCTACAATGAGCAGTTCTTC	CASSLGESYNEQFF
TRBD2	TRBV29-1	TRBJ2-7	few	TGCAGCGTCGTACCGGGACTAGCGGTCTACGAGCAGTACTTC	CSVVPGLAVYEQYF
NA	TRBV5-1	TRBJ2-3	NA	TGCGCCAGCAGCTTAGGGAGCCACACAGATACGCAGTATTTT	CASSLGSHTDTQYF
NA	TRBV7-9	TRBJ1-1	NA	TGTGCCAGCAGCCGCCTGGCCAACACTGAAGCTTTCTTT	CASSRLANTEAFF
TRBD1	TRBV15	TRBJ1-4	NA	TGTGCCACCAGCTCACGCTCAGGGGGCAACGAAAAACTGTTTTTT	CATSSRSGGNEKLFF
NA	TRBV29-1	TRBJ2-1	many	TGCAGCGTTGCCTGGGCCGATGAGCAGTTCTTC	CSVAWADEQFF
TRBD1	TRBV5-1	TRBJ2-1	NA	TGCGCCAGCAGCCGCTCCACCGGGACAGGGGACAATGAGCAGTTCTTC	CASSRSTGTGDNEQFF
TRBD1	TRBV10-3	TRBJ2-1	few	TGTGCCATCAGTGAGAGGGCAGGACAGGTCAATGAGCAGTTCTTC	CAISERAGQVNEQFF
TRBD1	TRBV4-2	TRBJ2-3	few	TGTGCCAGCAGCCACATCGGGACAGGGGGCGCAGATACGCAGTATTTT	CASSHIGTGGADTQYF
TRBD2	TRBV19	TRBJ2-1	NA	TGTGCCAGTAGAAAAGGCCGTGGTAGCGGGTACAATGAGCAGTTCTTC	CASRKGRGSGYNEQFF
NA	TRBV6-1	TRBJ1-5	NA	TGTGCCAGCAGTGAACAGGTTTATAGCAATCAGCCCCAGCATTTT	CASSEQVYSNQPQHF
NA	TRBV20-1	TRBJ1-4	few	TGCAGTGCACCAGTGAACGAAAAACTGTTTTTT	CSAPVNEKLFF
TRBD1	TRBV6-5	TRBJ1-1	NA	TGTGCCAGCAGTCTTCAGGGGGCGAAGGCTTTCTTT	CASSLQGAKAFF
TRBD2	TRBV29-1	TRBJ2-3	NA	TGCAGCGTCGTCCCACTAGCGGGCACAGATACGCAGTATTTT	CSVVPLAGTDTQYF
NA	TRBV7-2	TRBJ2-5	few	TGTGCCAGCAGCTCTTCTTACACCCAAGAGACCCAGTACTTC	CASSSSYTQETQYF
NA	TRBV7-9	TRBJ2-3	few	TGTGCCAGCATCAACTTCCCGCCTCGAATCGGCACAGATACGCAGTATTTT	CASINFPPRIGTDTQYF
TRBD1	TRBV7-2	TRBJ2-3	NA	TGTGCCAGCAGCGCCAGGGGGCCAGATACGCAGTATTTT	CASSARGPDTQYF
NA	TRBV4-3	TRBJ1-5	NA	TGCGCCAGCAGCCAAGATAGGAGGCGGGATCAGCCCCAGCATTTT	CASSQDRRRDQPQHF
NA	TRBV5-6	TRBJ1-5	NA	TGTGCCAGCAGCTTGCGCACCAGGGTGGGCATGAGTCAGCCCCAGCATTTT	CASSLRTRVGMSQPQHF
NA	TRBV18	TRBJ1-1	few	TGTGCCAGCTCACGCCTGGCAGGGGAAGCTTTCTTT	CASSRLAGEAFF
NA	TRBV5-4	TRBJ1-1	NA	TGTGCCAGCAGCTTGATATACGGTGATGAAGCTTTCTTT	CASSLIYGDEAFF
TRBD2	TRBV9	TRBJ2-3	few	TGTGCCAGCAGCGCCCAAGGACTAGCGGTCACAGATACGCAGTATTTT	CASSAQGLAVTDTQYF
NA	TRBV6-6	TRBJ2-3	NA	TGTGCCAGCAGGCGCAGGGTGAACACAGATACGCAGTATTTT	CASRRRVNTDTQYF
TRBD2	TRBV20-1	TRBJ2-7	few	TGCAGTGCTAGGAGACTAGCGGAGCAGTACTTC	CSARRLAEQYF
TRBD1	TRBV19	TRBJ1-2	NA	TGTGCCAGTAACCTCGGGACAGGGGACTATGGCTACACCTTC	CASNLGTGDYGYTF
TRBD2	TRBV9	TRBJ2-5	NA	TGTGCCAGCAGCCTACGTGGATCTAGCGGCCAAGAGACCCAGTACTTC	CASSLRGSSGQETQYF
TRBD2	TRBV5-6	TRBJ2-1	NA	TGTGCCAGCCTTGGTCAGCGGGAGTTAATCCCCTTGAATGAGCAGTTCTTC	CASLGQRELIPLNEQFF
NA	TRBV5-6	TRBJ2-5	few	TGTGCCAGCAGCTTCCCGGGAGCTCAAGAGACCCAGTACTTC	CASSFPGAQETQYF
NA	TRBV28	TRBJ2-7	few	TGTGCCAGCAGTGTCCTTTACGAGCAGTACTTC	CASSVLYEQYF
NA	TRBV14	TRBJ2-1	few	TGTGCCAGCAGCCAAGAAGGGAGCTCCTACAATGAGCAGTTCTTC	CASSQEGSSYNEQFF
TRBD1	TRBV30	TRBJ1-5	few	TGTGCCATCGGACAGGGTCGCAATCAGCCCCAGCATTTT	CAIGQGRNQPQHF
TRBD2	TRBV14	TRBJ2-1	few	TGTGCCAGCAGCAGACTAGCGGGAGGGCCGATGATTAACGAGCAGTTCTTC	CASSRLAGGPMINEQFF
TRBD2	TRBV11-2	TRBJ2-2	few	TGTGCCAGCAGCTTCGGAGCTAGCGGGAGCGGGAACACCGGGGAGCTGTTTTTT	CASSFGASGSGNTGELFF
NA	TRBV2	TRBJ2-1	NA	TGTGCCAGCCTCGGGAACCAGCAGTTCTTC	CASLGNQQFF
NA	TRBV30	TRBJ2-1	NA	TGTGCCTGGCGGGGGAGCTCCTACAATGAGCAGTTCTTC	CAWRGSSYNEQFF
NA	TRBV29-1	TRBJ2-3	NA	TGCAGCGTTGTTCGCCTACCGATGAGCACAGATACGCAGTATTTT	CSVVRLPMSTDTQYF
NA	TRBV7-6	TRBJ2-2	NA	TGTGCCAGCCGAGCGAGGGGGGAGCTGTTTTTT	CASRARGELFF
NA	TRBV19	TRBJ2-6	NA	TGTGCCAGTAGAGGCTCTTGGGGCTCGTCTGGGGCCAACGTCCTGACTTTC	CASRGSWGSSGANVLTF
NA	TRBV18	TRBJ2-7	NA	TGTGCCAGCTCATCCGCGGGGTACTCCAGCTCCTACGAGCAGTACTTC	CASSSAGYSSSYEQYF
TRBD1	TRBV5-1	TRBJ2-1	few	TGCGCCAGCAGCTCCGGGACAGCCTACTACAATGAGCAGTTCTTC	CASSSGTAYYNEQFF
NA	TRBV5-4	TRBJ2-3	NA	TGTGCCAGCAGCTGGCGGGATACGCAGTATTTT	CASSWRDTQYF
TRBD2	TRBV9	TRBJ2-2	NA	TGTGCCAGCAGCGTCCATCCTAGCGGGAACACCGGGGAGCTGTTTTTT	CASSVHPSGNTGELFF
TRBD2	TRBV4-1	TRBJ2-4	few	TGCGCCAGCAGCCCCGGACTAGCGGGACTACTAGCCAAAAACATTCAGTACTTC	CASSPGLAGLLAKNIQYF
TRBD1	TRBV5-1	TRBJ1-1	few	TGCGCCACCCATACAGGGGGCGCAGCCACTGAAGCTTTCTTT	CATHTGGAATEAFF